The 19 T cell receptor beta chains reported below all come from one sample, sequenced in a study of T-cell reconstitution after alpha-beta-depleted transplantation in children. Unique molecular identifiers were incorporated into the prepared TCRbeta library. TCRdb reanalysed the PCR reads using MiXCR and keeps one entry per CDR3 protein. The sample records approximately 1,000,000 distinct CDR3 sequences, about 29% being singletons. The sample in question was PBMCs, mostly from graft donor cells, obtained 360 days after TCRalphabeta/CD19-depleted stem cell transplant. These TCRs come from a boy under two years old who had a stem cell transplant for SCID, so the T cells may come from the graft donor.

A few counts support this clonotype. This rearrangement joins TRBV2 to TRBJ1-3, with TRBD1 matching over 7 bases. J was trimmed by 4 bases and V by 6 bases; bases with no gene match: 15. The germline CDR1 and CDR2 sequences are SNHLY and FYNNEI. The CDR3 extends over 17 amino acids. CDR3 sequence: CASSPRQGVALGNTIYF. In nucleotides, the CDR3 is TGTGCCAGCAGCCCAAGACAGGGAGTCGCCCTCGGAAACACCATATATTTT.

In this sample, this clonotype turned up a few times. The chain recombines TRBV4-1 with TRBJ1-1; D possibly corresponds to TRBD1 (5 bases). The V end lost 1 base, the J end lost 0 bases, and 15 bases lay between the germline ends. The CDR3 is 17 amino acids. The germline V gene encodes CDR1 MGHRA and CDR2 YSYEKL. The CDR3: CASSQGWGGRVNTEAFF. CDR3 nucleotide sequence: TGCGCCAGCAGCCAAGGATGGGGCGGCAGGGTGAACACTGAAGCTTTCTTT.

The J gene is TRBJ1-2, the V gene TRBV10-3, with D maybe TRBD1 (6 bases). The V gene lost 3 bases and the J gene lost 4 bases, with 12 bases spanning the gap. The CDR3 extends over 14 amino acids. CDR1 is ENHRY, CDR2 SYGVKD, per germline. The CDR3 reads CAISEVQGTYGYTF. Here the CDR3 DNA reads TGTGCCATCAGTGAAGTACAGGGTACCTATGGCTACACCTTC.

This clonotype was counted only a few times. V and J are TRBV4-1 and TRBJ2-5; 11 nucleotides agree with TRBD2. The germline V gene has CDR1 MGHRA and CDR2 YSYEKL. The length of the CDR3 is 18 residues. V was clipped by 0 bases and J by 2 bases; unmatched bases: 8. CDR3 in DNA: TGCGCCAGCAGCCAAGATTGGGCCCTAGCGGGGGGACAAGAGACCCAGTACTTC. It specifies CASSQDWALAGGQETQYF.

The sample holds a few counts of this clonotype. The chain has TRBV28 and TRBJ2-7; 11 bases agree with TRBD1. Germline CDR1 MDHEN, CDR2 SYDVKM. The CDR3 loop spans 14 amino acids. The junction had 6 bases not matched to a gene; V was cut back by 5 bases and J by 6 bases. DNA for the CDR3: TGTGCCAGCAGTATAACCGGGACAGGGGGCGAGCAGTACTTC. This sequence encodes CASSITGTGGEQYF.

This clonotype was counted a few times. The chain has TRBV3-1 and TRBJ1-5; a weak D match, TRBD1 (6 bases). CDR1 is LGHDT and CDR2 is YNNKEL in the germline V gene (reference sequence). V lost 4 bases, J lost 2 bases, and 18 bases lay in between. The CDR3 has 17 residues. Here the CDR3 DNA reads TGTGCCAGCAGCCCATCCGGACAGATCGATCGCAATCAGCCCCAGCATTTT. Amino acid sequence: CASSPSGQIDRNQPQHF.

The sample holds many counts of this clonotype. This chain uses TRBV20-1 with TRBJ2-4, with D perhaps matching TRBD2 (6 bases). The CDR3 is 15 amino acids. Germline V gene lookup returns CDR1 DFQATT and CDR2 SNEGSKA (reference sequence). Trimming left V 6 bases short and J 7 bases short, with 22 bases between. The CDR3 loop is CSALPRGSDRNIQYF. The CDR3 DNA reads as TGCAGTGCCCTTCCCCGGGGGTCTGATAGGAACATTCAGTACTTC.

This clonotype has a count of ten or more. The chain carries TRBV5-1 and TRBJ2-7, with D perhaps TRBD1 (5 bases). The germline V and J ends were trimmed by 4 bases and 1 base, with 9 bases remaining between them. The CDR3 loop spans 13 amino acids. Germline V gene lookup returns CDR1 SGHRS and CDR2 YFSETQ. The chain's CDR3 is CASSDSDSYEQYF. CDR3 sequence (DNA): TGCGCCAGCAGCGACAGTGATTCCTACGAGCAGTACTTC.

This clonotype was observed once. CDR3: CASSLGQGASRQETQYF. CDR3 in DNA: TGTGCCAGCAGCTTGGGACAGGGGGCCTCTCGCCAAGAGACCCAGTACTTC. The gene calls are TRBV5-8 and TRBJ2-5; 10 bases line up with TRBD1. Germline-derived CDR1 and CDR2 are SGHTS and YDEGEE. V lost 0 bases and J lost 1; bases outside the gene matches: 6. The CDR3 extends over 17 amino acids.

The rearrangement joins TRBV4-1 to TRBJ2-6, with 7 nucleotides matching TRBD1. This CDR3 is 18 amino acids long. Trimming removed 4 bases from V and 4 bases from J; junction bases left unmatched: 13. Germline CDR1 is MGHRA and CDR2 is YSYEKL. CDR3 sequence reads: CASSLSGTERRGANVLTF. CDR3 sequence (DNA): TGCGCCAGCAGCCTTTCAGGGACAGAAAGGCGCGGGGCCAACGTCCTGACTTTC.

There are a few counts of this clonotype. J is TRBJ2-3 and V is TRBV5-6; no clear D. The length of the CDR3 is 17 residues. Germline lookup yields CDR1 SGHDT and CDR2 YYEEEE. V lost 1 base, J lost 1 base, and 16 bases lay in between. The CDR3 is CASSLFGAPPRTDTQYF. The DNA of the CDR3 is TGTGCCAGCAGCTTGTTTGGCGCCCCCCCACGCACAGATACGCAGTATTTT.

This clonotype was seen a few times. The V and J genes are TRBV18 and TRBJ1-5, with 8 bases identical to TRBD1. The CDR3 has 16 residues. V shed 4 bases and J 0 bases; nucleotides not matched to a gene: 5. Per germline, CDR1 KGHSH and CDR2 LQKENI. The CDR3 DNA reads as TGTGCCAGCTCACACCGGACAGGGTCTAGCAATCAGCCCCAGCATTTT. This gives the protein CASSHRTGSSNQPQHF.

The sample holds one count of this clonotype. The rearrangement links TRBV7-2 to TRBJ2-7, with TRBD1 matching over 9 bases. Losses at the gene ends were 5 bases for V and 2 bases for J; bases not matched to a gene: 10. Germline CDR1 and CDR2: SGHTA and FQGNSA. This CDR3 contains 16 residues. The CDR3 bases are TGTGCCAGCAGCCCTTTATACGGGACAGGGACCTACGAGCAGTACTTC. Amino acids: CASSPLYGTGTYEQYF. The entire variable domain, with the rest obtained from reference TRBV7-2 and TRBJ2-7, is as follows: GAGVSQSPSNKVTEKGKDVELRCDPISGHTALYWYRQSLGQGLEFLIYFQGNSAPDKSGLPSDRFSAERTGGSVSTLTIQRTQQEDSAVYLCASSPLYGTGTYEQYFGPGTRLTVT.

This clonotype was recorded a few times. The chain recombines TRBV12-3 or TRBV12-4 with TRBJ1-5; possibly TRBD1 for D (5 bases). The germline V and J ends were trimmed by 3 bases and 2 bases, with 11 bases remaining between them. This CDR3 contains 15 residues. The DNA of the CDR3 is TGTGCCAGCAGTTTTCGTGGCAGGGGCAATCAGCCCCAGCATTTT. It encodes CASSFRGRGNQPQHF.

This clonotype came up a few times. The chain recombines TRBV3-1 with TRBJ1-1; 8 bases align to TRBD1. J lost 1 base, V lost 3 bases, and 10 bases had no gene match. Germline V CDR1 and CDR2: LGHDT, YNNKEL (reference sequence). This CDR3 spans 17 amino acids. The CDR3 is CASSQPGQVSTNTEAFF. The CDR3 DNA sequence: TGTGCCAGCAGCCAGCCGGGACAGGTGTCTACGAACACTGAAGCTTTCTTT.

This clonotype was seen more than once but under ten times. This sequence joins TRBV4-1 and TRBJ2-1; no firm D call. The CDR3 covers 14 residues. Trimming cost V 1 base and J 6 bases, with 10 bases left between them. From germline, CDR1 is MGHRA and CDR2 YSYEKL. CDR3 DNA: TGCGCCAGCAGCCAAGGTCCCTCGGGCAATGAGCAGTTCTTC. Translated, it gives CASSQGPSGNEQFF.

The CDR3 DNA is TGTGCCAGCAGCTTAGGCGCGGGGGGACGATCAGAGACCCAGTACTTC. Translating it yields CASSLGAGGRSETQYF. The chain links TRBV7-8 to TRBJ2-5; 8 bases map to TRBD2. The CDR3 is made up of 16 amino acids. Trimming took 1 base from V and 4 from J; bases not matched to a gene: 8. Germline V gene data show CDR1 as SGHVS and CDR2 as FQNEAQ.

The rearrangement links TRBV7-2 to TRBJ1-3, with D possibly matching TRBD1 (6 bases). The length of the CDR3 is 15 residues. V lost 5 bases and J lost 4, with 15 bases in between. Germline CDR1 and CDR2: SGHTA and FQGNSA. As DNA, the CDR3 is TGTGCCAGCAGCGACCAGGGGCGTTTAGGAAACACCATATATTTT. It specifies CASSDQGRLGNTIYF.

This rearrangement joins TRBV7-9 to TRBJ1-4; D unclear. Between the trimmed V and J ends, which lost 4 bases and 8 bases, there was a span of 8 bases. Germline-derived CDR1 and CDR2 are SEHNR and FQNEAQ (reference sequence). The CDR3 is made up of 12 amino acids. The CDR3 here is CASSSPREKLFF. The DNA for the CDR3 is TGTGCCAGCAGCTCCCCAAGAGAAAAACTGTTTTTT. The full variable domain, its missing parts supplied by reference TRBV7-9 and TRBJ1-4, is DTGVSQNPRHKITKRGQNVTFRCDPISEHNRLYWYRQTLGQGPEFLTYFQNEAQLEKSRLLSDRFSAERPKGSFSTLEIQRTEQGDSAMYLCASSSPREKLFFGSGTQLSVL.